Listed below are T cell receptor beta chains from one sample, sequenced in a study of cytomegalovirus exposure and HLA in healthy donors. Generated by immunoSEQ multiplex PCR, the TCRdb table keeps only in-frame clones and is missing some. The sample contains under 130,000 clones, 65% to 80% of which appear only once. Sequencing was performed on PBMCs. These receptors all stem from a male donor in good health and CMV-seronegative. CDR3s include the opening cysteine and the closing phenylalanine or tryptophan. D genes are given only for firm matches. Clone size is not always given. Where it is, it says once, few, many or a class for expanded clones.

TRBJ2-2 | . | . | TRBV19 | TGTGCCAGTAGTATAGCGGCAGGGTGGAACACCGGGGAGCTGTTTTTT | CASSIAAGWNTGELFF
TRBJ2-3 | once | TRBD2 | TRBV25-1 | TGTGCCAGCAGTCGACCAGGACTAGCGTCAGATACGCAGTATTTT | CASSRPGLASDTQYF
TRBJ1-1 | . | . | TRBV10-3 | TGTGCCATCAGCACGGAGAGGACTGAAGCTTTCTTT | CAISTERTEAFF
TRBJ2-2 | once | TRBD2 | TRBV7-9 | TGTGCCAGCAGCTCGACTAGCGGGAGCTCCGGGGAGCTGTTTTTT | CASSSTSGSSGELFF
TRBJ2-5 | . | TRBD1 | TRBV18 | TGTGCCAGCTCACCTGTCTTGGACAGGGGCGGAGAGACCCAGTACTTC | CASSPVLDRGGETQYF
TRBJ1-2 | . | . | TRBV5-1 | TGCGCCAGCAGCTTCACAGGTTCGGGTGGCTACACCTTC | CASSFTGSGGYTF
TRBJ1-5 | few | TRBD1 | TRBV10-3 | TGTGCCATCAGTGAGGACAGGGCAACCAATCAGCCCCAGCATTTT | CAISEDRATNQPQHF
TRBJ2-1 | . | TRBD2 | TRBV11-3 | TGTGCCAGCAGCCCTACCGGACTAGCGGGAAATGAGCAGTTCTTC | CASSPTGLAGNEQFF
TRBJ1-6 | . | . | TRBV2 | TGTGCCAGCCCGTCACCCCTCCACTTT | CASPSPLHF
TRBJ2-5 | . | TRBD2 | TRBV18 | TGTGCCAGCTCACCAATGCCCCATACGGGAGGGATTGAGGAGACCCAGTACTTC | CASSPMPHTGGIEETQYF
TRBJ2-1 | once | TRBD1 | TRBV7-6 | TGTGCCAGCAGCTTACGACAGGGGGCATTCAATGAGCAGTTCTTC | CASSLRQGAFNEQFF
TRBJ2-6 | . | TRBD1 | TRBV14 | TGTGCCAGCAGCCAAAAAAATCCGGGACAGGGGACCCCCTCTGGGGCCAACGTCCTGACTTTC | CASSQKNPGQGTPSGANVLTF
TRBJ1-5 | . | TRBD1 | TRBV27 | TGTGCCAGCAGTTTCGGACAGGGGAATCAGCCCCAGCATTTT | CASSFGQGNQPQHF
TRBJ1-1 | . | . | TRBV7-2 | TGTGCCAGCAGCTTACGGAGGAACACTGAAGCTTTCTTT | CASSLRRNTEAFF
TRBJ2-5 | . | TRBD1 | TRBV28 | TGTGCCAGCAGCTTCTGGGACAGGGTAGAGGGTGAGACCCAGTACTTC | CASSFWDRVEGETQYF
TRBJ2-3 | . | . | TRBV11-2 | TGTGCCAGCAGCTTTGAGCTTTGGAGCACAGATACGCAGTATTTT | CASSFELWSTDTQYF
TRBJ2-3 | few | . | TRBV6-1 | TGTGCCAGCGGGAATAGGGGGACAGATACGCAGTATTTT | CASGNRGTDTQYF
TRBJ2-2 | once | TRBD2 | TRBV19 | TGTGCCAGTAGTCCGGGACTAGCGGGCACCGGGGAGCTGTTTTTT | CASSPGLAGTGELFF
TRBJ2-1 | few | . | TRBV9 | TGTGCCAGCAGCGTAGCAGCGGATTACAATGAGCAGTTCTTC | CASSVAADYNEQFF
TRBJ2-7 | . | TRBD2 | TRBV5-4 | TGTGCCAGCAGCTTAGGCGGGGGGAACTACGAGCAGTACTTC | CASSLGGGNYEQYF
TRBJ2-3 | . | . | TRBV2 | TGTGCCAGCAGTTCGACTAGTTCCGTTTCCGATACGCAGTATTTT | CASSSTSSVSDTQYF
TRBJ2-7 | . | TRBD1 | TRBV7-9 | TGTGCCAGCAGAGTACAGGGGTCCTACGAGCAGTACTTC | CASRVQGSYEQYF
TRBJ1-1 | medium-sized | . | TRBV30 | TGTGCCTGGAGCACAGGGCTGAACACTGAAGCTTTCTTT | CAWSTGLNTEAFF
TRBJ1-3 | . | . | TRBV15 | TGTGCCACCAGCTCAATGACAGGCACGAGAAACACCATATATTTT | CATSSMTGTRNTIYF